Below, 25 T cell receptor beta chains from the same sample are listed, as sequenced in a study of T cell repertoires in cytomegalovirus infection. Their antigens are not known. TCRdb ran MiXCR on the reads and lists one entry per CDR3 protein. The table includes some 700,000 distinct CDR3 sequences, roughly a third detected once. The sample here was cultured PBMCs, taken from culture after CMV antigen stimulation. These receptors came from a human donor in good health (CMV status not recorded). Some clones in this sample may be carry-over from other donors' samples.

This chain connects TRBV27 to TRBJ1-2, with TRBD1 matching 9 bases. Trimming at V came to 6 bases and at J to 7 bases, leaving 9 bases not matched to a gene. This CDR3 comprises 14 residues. Germline CDR1 is MNHEY and CDR2 is SMNVEV (reference sequence). CDR3 DNA sequence: TGTGCCAGCAGGGGACAGGGCGGGGCTGGTGGCTACACCTTC. It encodes CASRGQGGAGGYTF.

V gene TRBV20-1 combines with J gene TRBJ2-1, with TRBD1 matching over 7 bases. The CDR3 is made up of 13 amino acids. Germline assignment: CDR1 DFQATT and CDR2 SNEGSKA (reference sequence). V gave up 5 bases and J gave up 6 bases; unmatched junction bases: 7. The CDR3 here is CSAVQGKGNEQFF. CDR3 sequence (DNA): TGCAGTGCTGTACAGGGGAAGGGCAATGAGCAGTTCTTC.

The genes are TRBV7-2 and TRBJ2-3; 7 bases line up with TRBD1. CDR1 and CDR2 (germline): SGHTA, FQGNSA. J was trimmed by 5 bases and V by 3 bases; bases with no gene match: 5. The CDR3 sequence is 14 residues long. CDR3 nucleotide sequence: TGTGCCAGCAGCTTTAGGGGGCAAGGAGATACGCAGTATTTT. Amino acids: CASSFRGQGDTQYF.

This clonotype was seen more than once but under ten times. The V call is TRBV11-2, the J call TRBJ2-1; 7 bases are a match to TRBD2. The junction had 6 bases not matched to a gene; V was cut back by 1 base and J by 9 bases. Germline V gene lookup returns CDR1 SGHAT and CDR2 FQNNGV. This CDR3 is 14 amino acids long. The chain's CDR3 is CASSLGWRESEQFF. The CDR3 nucleotides read TGTGCCAGCAGCTTAGGCTGGCGGGAGAGTGAGCAGTTCTTC.

The chain has TRBV12-3 or TRBV12-4 and TRBJ1-2, with D unclear. Trimming cost V 6 bases and J 8 bases, with 16 bases left between them. The CDR3 consists of 13 residues. DNA for the CDR3: TGTGCCAGCAGATCCCGGGGTAGGGAAGGCTACACCTTC. Translation gives CASRSRGREGYTF.

This chain joins TRBV7-2 and TRBJ2-1; 12 bases fit TRBD2. V dropped 4 bases and J dropped 7; count of bases not matched to a gene: 5. This CDR3 has 15 residues. Germline CDR1 reads SGHTA; CDR2 reads FQGNSA. CDR3 region: CASSWLAGGVNEQFF. DNA for the CDR3: TGTGCCAGCAGCTGGCTAGCGGGGGGGGTGAATGAGCAGTTCTTC.

The chain couples TRBV7-8 to TRBJ2-5, with TRBD1 matching over 8 bases. Germline V gene data show CDR1 as SGHVS and CDR2 as FQNEAQ. V lost 5 bases, J lost 1 base, and 15 bases stayed unmatched. CDR3 length: 18 residues. CDR3 nucleotides: TGTGCCAGCAGCCCCAGGACAGGGAGTCGGGGCCCCCAAGAGACCCAGTACTTC. It is translated as CASSPRTGSRGPQETQYF. Using reference TRBV7-8 and TRBJ2-5 for the parts outside the CDR3, the full variable domain is GAGVSQSPRYKVAKRGQDVALRCDPISGHVSLFWYQQALGQGPEFLTYFQNEAQLDKSGLPSDRFFAERPEGSVSTLKIQRTQQEDSAVYLCASSPRTGSRGPQETQYFGPGTRLLVL.

This clonotype came up once. The chain uses TRBV2 and TRBJ2-7; 9 bases line up with TRBD2. Trimming removed 6 bases from V and 4 bases from J; junction bases left unmatched: 7. CDR1 SNHLY and CDR2 FYNNEI come from the germline V gene. This CDR3 contains 14 residues. This CDR3 reads CASRQAGGPYEQYF. The CDR3 nucleotides are TGTGCCAGCAGACAAGCGGGAGGCCCGTACGAGCAGTACTTC. The whole variable domain, filled in from reference TRBV2 and TRBJ2-7, reads EPEVTQTPSHQVTQMGQEVILRCVPISNHLYFYWYRQILGQKVEFLVSFYNNEISEKSEIFDDQFSVERPDGSNFTLKIRSTKLEDSAMYFCASRQAGGPYEQYFGPGTRLTVT.

In its sample, this clonotype was seen a few times. This chain connects TRBV19 to TRBJ2-7; no clear D. Germline CDR1 reads LNHDA; CDR2 reads SQIVND (reference sequence). The CDR3 is 17 amino acids. V dropped 5 bases and J dropped 1 base, with 21 bases sitting between them. CDR3 in DNA: TGTGCCAGTAGTCCTATACCGGCGACCTGGGGATCCTACGAGCAGTACTTC. As protein: CASSPIPATWGSYEQYF.

V gene TRBV5-4 combines with J gene TRBJ2-5; 8 bases match TRBD2. The CDR3 spans 15 residues. V dropped 5 bases and J dropped 1; count of bases not matched to a gene: 7. The germline gives CDR1 SGHNT, CDR2 YYREEE (reference sequence). The DNA of the CDR3 is TGTGCCAGCAGAACGAACAGCGGGAGCCAAGAGACCCAGTACTTC. It codes for CASRTNSGSQETQYF.

V and J are TRBV18 and TRBJ1-4; maybe TRBD1 (5 bases). The CDR3 consists of 13 residues. CDR1 and CDR2 from the germline V gene are KGHSH and LQKENI. Trimming removed 9 bases from V and 8 bases from J, with 16 bases in between. The CDR3 is CASRRQNGEKLFF. CDR3 sequence (DNA): TGTGCCAGTCGCCGACAGAACGGGGAAAAACTGTTTTTT.

This clonotype was counted between two and nine times. The chain uses TRBV4-1 and TRBJ2-2; 8 bases fit TRBD2. CDR3 length: 16 amino acids. Germline CDR1 MGHRA, CDR2 YSYEKL. J gave up 2 bases and V 4 bases, and 6 bases lay outside the gene matches. The CDR3 DNA reads TGCGCCAGCAGCCCCACTAGCGGATACAACACCGGGGAGCTGTTTTTT. It is translated as CASSPTSGYNTGELFF.

For this clonotype: Its ends do not fully match the called genes, so a read error is possible. This chain connects TRBV20-1 to TRBJ2-1, with unresolved D. Germline CDR1 DFQATT, CDR2 SNEGSKA (reference sequence). The CDR3 has 13 residues. DNA of the CDR3: TGCAGTGCTCCGCTGCCCAGCTACCATGAGCAGTTCTTC. Its translation: CSAPLPSYHEQFF.

This clonotype was detected only a few times. This rearrangement joins TRBV12-5 to TRBJ2-1, with D perhaps being TRBD1 or TRBD2 (5 bases each). This CDR3 region has 19 residues. V was clipped by 5 bases and J by 1 base, with 24 bases between them. Germline CDR1 reads LGHNT; CDR2 reads FRNRAP. CDR3: CASGPTRDGEQVSYNEQFF. In nucleotides, the CDR3 is TGTGCTAGTGGTCCAACCCGGGACGGGGAACAGGTATCCTACAATGAGCAGTTCTTC.

J is TRBJ2-7 and V is TRBV5-4; no firm D call. Trimming removed 0 bases from V and 7 bases from J, with 14 bases in between. Per germline, CDR1 SGHNT and CDR2 YYREEE (reference sequence). This CDR3 has 14 amino acids. The CDR3 sequence is CASSLVPQTGEQYF. The CDR3 DNA is TGTGCCAGCAGCTTGGTTCCCCAGACTGGGGAGCAGTACTTC.

Here the CDR3 reads CASRWTGADTQYF. The CDR3 nucleotides read TGTGCCAGCAGGTGGACAGGGGCAGATACGCAGTATTTT. This chain links TRBV7-9 with TRBJ2-3, with 9 bases aligning to TRBD1. The J segment lost 4 bases and the V segment lost 6 bases, leaving 2 bases of the junction unmatched. This CDR3 comprises 13 residues. CDR1 and CDR2 (germline): SEHNR, FQNEAQ (reference sequence).

The chain links TRBV6-1 to TRBJ1-4, with a weak D call TRBD1 (5 bases). The CDR3 loop spans 13 amino acids. Trimming removed 6 bases at V and 4 bases at J, with 9 bases between. The germline gives CDR1 MNHNS, CDR2 SASEGT. CDR3 bases: TGTGCCAGCAGGAAGGGGTTTAATGAAAAACTGTTTTTT. Residues: CASRKGFNEKLFF.

This clonotype came up a few times. The V gene is TRBV7-2, the J gene TRBJ2-7; no reliable D call. The ends were cut back, 8 bases at V and 1 base at J, with 18 bases in the middle. The germline gives CDR1 SGHTA, CDR2 FQGNSA. The CDR3 sequence is 15 residues long. CDR3 protein: CASSTRATASYEQYF. The CDR3, as DNA: TGTGCCAGCTCCACCCGGGCCACCGCATCCTACGAGCAGTACTTC.

This clonotype was picked up many times. The genes are TRBV7-8 and TRBJ2-4; D gene uncertain. The germline V and J ends were trimmed by 0 bases and 7 bases, with 10 bases remaining between them. The germline CDR1 and CDR2 sequences are SGHVS and FQNEAQ. This CDR3 has 14 amino acids. The DNA of the CDR3 is TGTGCCAGCAGCTTAGCGATCCTAGGGAACATTCAGTACTTC. This translates into CASSLAILGNIQYF.

A word on this clonotype: No conserved phenylalanine or tryptophan ends this CDR3, so it is likely a read error. V usage is TRBV11-2 and J usage is TRBJ2-1; 8 bases map to TRBD1. The CDR3 is made up of 15 amino acids. Losses at the gene ends were 4 bases for V and 7 bases for J; bases not matched to a gene: 9. Germline CDR1 reads SGHAT; CDR2 reads FQNNGV. The CDR3 DNA sequence: TGTGCCAGCAGCTCCCTCGGGACAGGTGCAAATGAGCAGTTCGTC. This codes for CASSSLGTGANEQFV.

This clonotype has more than one count but fewer than ten. The chain recombines TRBV6-6 with TRBJ2-7; D unclear. Trimming took 6 bases from V and 6 from J, leaving 12 bases between them. Germline CDR1 is MNHNY and CDR2 is SVGAGI (reference sequence). The CDR3 extends over 12 amino acids. CDR3 in amino acids: CASSDPIREQYF. The CDR3 nucleotides are TGTGCCAGCAGCGACCCGATCCGCGAGCAGTACTTC.

The genes are TRBV6-1 and TRBJ2-3; D tentatively reads TRBD1 or TRBD2 (6 bases each). The CDR3 is 14 residues long. V was cut by 7 bases and J by 2 bases, with 13 bases left in between. Germline V gene sequence: CDR1 MNHNS, CDR2 SASEGT. CDR3 in DNA: TGTGCCAGCACAACGGGGGCCCCCACAGATACGCAGTATTTT. Translation: CASTTGAPTDTQYF.

This clonotype was counted between two and nine times. J is TRBJ2-3 and V is TRBV5-4; 16 nucleotides match TRBD2. CDR1 is SGHNT, CDR2 YYREEE, per germline (reference sequence). Germline trimming cut 4 bases from V and 2 bases from J; bases unmatched to any gene: 10. The CDR3 loop spans 19 amino acids. As DNA, the CDR3 is TGTGCCAGCAGCCCTCAACCGGGACTAGCGGGAGGGCCCACAGATACGCAGTATTTT. Its translation: CASSPQPGLAGGPTDTQYF.

This clonotype showed up just a few times. The V gene is TRBV7-2, the J gene TRBJ2-7; D not certain. The CDR3 covers 13 residues. The V gene lost 5 bases and the J gene lost 6 bases, with 14 bases spanning the gap. Germline CDR1 and CDR2: SGHTA and FQGNSA. The CDR3: CASSASHTTEQYF. CDR3 coding DNA: TGTGCCAGCAGCGCTTCCCACACGACCGAGCAGTACTTC. Full variable domain (missing parts from reference TRBV7-2 and TRBJ2-7): GAGVSQSPSNKVTEKGKDVELRCDPISGHTALYWYRQSLGQGLEFLIYFQGNSAPDKSGLPSDRFSAERTGGSVSTLTIQRTQQEDSAVYLCASSASHTTEQYFGPGTRLTVT.

This clonotype was observed at least ten times. The chain combines TRBV7-2 with TRBJ2-7; TRBD2 is a possible D gene (6 bases). The CDR3 is made up of 16 amino acids. Trimming removed 5 bases from V and 2 bases from J, with 19 bases in between. From germline, CDR1 is SGHTA and CDR2 FQGNSA. Here the CDR3 DNA reads TGTGCCAGCAGCCAGTCTAGGTCGGGAGAGGCCTACGAGCAGTACTTC. Its translation: CASSQSRSGEAYEQYF. Filled out from reference TRBV7-2 and TRBJ2-7, the complete variable domain reads GAGVSQSPSNKVTEKGKDVELRCDPISGHTALYWYRQSLGQGLEFLIYFQGNSAPDKSGLPSDRFSAERTGGSVSTLTIQRTQQEDSAVYLCASSQSRSGEAYEQYFGPGTRLTVT.